This T cell receptor beta chain was identified during a study of post-analysis software for immune sequencing data. Study in general: Recorded subtypes: relapsing-remitting, secondary progressive, progressive-relapsing; some patients unannotated. Notes on the study in general: Those samples that were prepared in the same batch co-clustered strongly by F measure. Controls had lower frequencies than patients of a few TRBV segments, which included TRBV5-6, TRBV5-1 and TRBV20-1. The study found significantly lower normalized Chao1 diversity in multiple sclerosis patients than in controls.

Germline CDR1 and CDR2: DFQATT and SNEGSKA (reference sequence). The CDR3 consists of 16 residues. V lost 5 bases and J lost 5; bases outside the gene matches: 13. Prepared libraries of TCR beta cDNA carried unique molecular identifiers. The T cell input of roughly 1 to 11 million gave about 470,000 cDNA molecules. Each CDR3 protein is one row after TCRdb ran MiXCR on the PCR reads. This sample yields 700,000 to 800,000 distinct CDR3 sequences, of which 25% to 30% are seen a single time; roughly 0.57% belongs to the top ten. Regarding this clonotype: Its target is not known.

The sequencing input was blood. The TCR originated in a girl aged 5 to 17 with multiple sclerosis. V gene TRBV20-1 combines with J gene TRBJ2-1, with 9 bases matching TRBD2. CDR3 bases: TGCAGTGCTTCTCCTCCACTAGCGGGCCACCACAATGAGCAGTTCTTC. Translated: CSASPPLAGHHNEQFF.